Each of the 18 T cell receptor beta chains below was sequenced from the same sample in a study of blood T cell repertoires in COVID-19. Measured with immunoSEQ multiplex PCR; TCRdb has only the in-frame clones, and not every one. The sample records 250,000 to 400,000 clones, around 85% being singletons. Sequences were obtained from PBMCs or T cells enriched from blood (not recorded which). These receptors were obtained from a woman aged 30 to 39 who had been exposed to COVID-19.

This clone appeared a few times. Distinct nucleotide sequences in the sample also encode this CDR3. This chain links TRBV27 with TRBJ1-1, with D hard to call. Germline CDR1 reads MNHEY; CDR2 reads SMNVEV (reference sequence). V gave up 2 bases and J gave up 3 bases, with 7 bases separating them. This CDR3 region has 13 residues. The CDR3 sequence: CASSLIRDTEAFF. The CDR3 DNA reads as TGTGCCAGCAGTTTAATTCGGGACACTGAAGCTTTCTTT.

The rearrangement uses TRBV28 and TRBJ2-1; 11 bases match TRBD1. Germline CDR1 is MDHEN and CDR2 is SYDVKM. Trimming took 5 bases from V and 7 from J; bases not matched to a gene: 4. This CDR3 comprises 14 residues. The CDR3 here is CASSLGTGGNEQFF. The CDR3 coding sequence is TGTGCCAGCAGTCTCGGGACAGGGGGGAATGAGCAGTTCTTC.

With respect to this clone: Other DNA variants within this sample encode the same CDR3. The chain uses TRBV28 and TRBJ1-6, with D possibly being TRBD1 (6 bases). The germline V and J ends were trimmed by 5 bases and 7 bases, with 12 bases remaining between them. The CDR3 contains 14 residues. Germline lookup yields CDR1 MDHEN and CDR2 SYDVKM. The CDR3 coding sequence is TGTGCCAGCAGTGGGGGACAATTGAATTCACCCCTCCACTTT. Translating gives CASSGGQLNSPLHF.

This chain uses TRBV29-1 with TRBJ2-7; TRBD2 aligns across 9 bases. The CDR3 is 14 residues long. The ends lost 6 bases at V and 2 bases at J; junction bases unmatched: 8. Germline V gives CDR1 SQVTM, CDR2 ANQGSEA. CDR3 DNA: TGCAGCGTAACCATTGGCGGGGGGGCCTACGAGCAGTACTTC. Its protein product is CSVTIGGGAYEQYF.

V is TRBV4-2 and J is TRBJ2-7, with TRBD2 matching 10 bases. J lost 6 bases, V lost 4 bases, and 6 bases had no gene match. The CDR3 runs 14 residues. The germline V gene has CDR1 LGHNA and CDR2 YNFKEQ. DNA for the CDR3: TGTGCCAGCAGCCCCGCACTAGCGGGGCCCGAGCAGTACTTC. Translated, it gives CASSPALAGPEQYF.

This chain connects TRBV19 to TRBJ1-5; weak D call: TRBD1 (5 bases). Germline loops: CDR1 LNHDA, CDR2 SQIVND (reference sequence). The V end lost 2 bases, the J end lost 5 bases, and 13 bases lay between the germline ends. This CDR3 region has 15 residues. CDR3 sequence reads: CASSIFREDYQPQHF. The CDR3 nucleotides are TGTGCCAGTAGTATATTCAGGGAGGACTATCAGCCCCAGCATTTT.

J is TRBJ1-1 and V is TRBV28; no clear D gene. This CDR3 spans 13 amino acids. Between the trimmed V and J ends, which lost 5 bases and 5 bases, there was a span of 12 bases. From germline, CDR1 is MDHEN and CDR2 SYDVKM. The CDR3 reads CASSTRIWTEAFF. Here the CDR3 DNA reads TGTGCCAGCAGTACGAGGATTTGGACTGAAGCTTTCTTT.

This clone came up once. V and J are TRBV28 and TRBJ1-2, with a possible D match to TRBD1 (5 bases). CDR1 is MDHEN, CDR2 SYDVKM, per germline. Trimming cost V 6 bases and J 8 bases, with 16 bases left between them. The CDR3 runs to 13 residues. Here the CDR3 reads CASSESRQGGYTF. As DNA, the CDR3 is TGTGCCAGCAGCGAAAGTCGCCAGGGCGGCTACACCTTC.

This rearrangement joins TRBV7-3 to TRBJ2-2; D gene unclear. The CDR3 covers 13 residues. Germline loops: CDR1 SGHTA, CDR2 FQGTGA. V lost 2 bases and J lost 4, with 5 bases in between. CDR3 nucleotide sequence: TGTGCCAGCAGCTTAGTGAGCACCGGGGAGCTGTTTTTT. It translates to CASSLVSTGELFF.

The CDR3 DNA reads TGTGCCAGCAGCCAAGATTATCTCCCCCAATATCGTTCGAGCTCCTATAATTCACCCCTCCACTTT. The encoded protein is CASSQDYLPQYRSSSYNSPLHF. This rearrangement joins TRBV4-2 to TRBJ1-6; D uncertain. The V end was cut by 0 bases, the J end by 0 bases, with 24 bases between. Germline V lookup: CDR1 LGHNA, CDR2 YNFKEQ. The CDR3 runs 22 residues.

This clone was recorded only once. The chain employs TRBV11-2 and TRBJ2-7; unclear D gene. The CDR3 loop spans 14 amino acids. Per germline, CDR1 SGHAT and CDR2 FQNNGV. Trimming stripped 0 bases from V and 5 bases from J, with 11 bases between. The CDR3, as DNA: TGTGCCAGCAGCTTAGAGGCTGTTTTCGACGAGCAGTACTTC. This translates into CASSLEAVFDEQYF.

The V call is TRBV5-1, the J call TRBJ1-5, with 8 bases matching TRBD1. The germline V gene encodes CDR1 SGHRS and CDR2 YFSETQ. This CDR3 comprises 15 residues. V dropped 2 bases and J dropped 6; count of bases not matched to a gene: 7. CDR3: CASSLISGGGQPQHF. The CDR3 DNA reads TGCGCCAGCAGCTTAATATCAGGGGGCGGTCAGCCCCAGCATTTT. The variable domain in full, with the rest retrieved from reference TRBV5-1 and TRBJ1-5, is KAGVTQTPRYLIKTRGQQVTLSCSPISGHRSVSWYQQTPGQGLQFLFEYFSETQRNKGNFPGRFSGRQFSNSRSEMNVSTLELGDSALYLCASSLISGGGQPQHFGDGTRLSIL.

The chain couples TRBV7-3 to TRBJ2-1, with 9 bases aligning to TRBD2. Trimming removed 0 bases from V and 4 bases from J; junction bases left unmatched: 7. Germline loops: CDR1 SGHTA, CDR2 FQGTGA. The CDR3 extends over 17 amino acids. CDR3 protein: CASSLTGKRGAYNEQFF. Written as DNA, the CDR3 is TGTGCCAGCAGCTTAACGGGAAAGCGGGGGGCTTACAATGAGCAGTTCTTC.

A remark on this clone: A read error may produce the germline difference seen at one junction end. CDR3 nucleotides: TGTGCTAGCAGCTTAGTCGGGGACAGGGAGAAACTGTTAGCCAAAAACATTCAGTACTTC. This gives the protein CASSLVGDREKLLAKNIQYF. The gene calls are TRBV7-7 and TRBJ2-4; 9 positions agree with TRBD1. Germline loops: CDR1 SSHAT, CDR2 FNYEAQ (reference sequence). The CDR3 sequence is 20 residues long.

In this sample, this clone turned up a few times. This chain connects TRBV28 to TRBJ1-3, with 10 bases matching TRBD1. The CDR3 is 15 amino acids. Germline assignment: CDR1 MDHEN and CDR2 SYDVKM. V lost 7 bases to trimming and J lost 8 bases; unmatched junction nucleotides: 11. The CDR3 sequence is CASKEIGTGEDTIYF. CDR3 bases: TGTGCCAGCAAAGAAATAGGGACAGGGGAGGACACCATATATTTT.

For the CDR3, the DNA is TGTGCCAGCAGTCCCGGCGGGAACACCATATATTTT. Protein: CASSPGGNTIYF. This chain joins TRBV11-3 and TRBJ1-3, with no clear D. Trimming shortened V by 6 bases and J by 7 bases, and 10 bases separated the two germline ends. This CDR3 region has 12 residues. Germline CDR1 SGHNT, CDR2 YENEEA.

As concerns this clone: At one boundary the junction diverges from the germline segment, which might be a read error. The chain joins TRBV19 to TRBJ2-3; 7 bases agree with TRBD2. Germline lookup yields CDR1 LNHDA and CDR2 SQIVND (reference sequence). The CDR3 contains 13 residues. CDR3 sequence reads: CRGVKGKADTQYF. DNA for the CDR3: TGCCGGGGGGTTAAAGGTAAGGCAGATACGCAGTATTTT.

The chain uses TRBV2 and TRBJ2-7; no clear D gene. The V and J ends lost 8 bases and 3 bases respectively, with 17 bases between them. The CDR3 is made up of 14 amino acids. Germline loops: CDR1 SNHLY, CDR2 FYNNEI. CDR3 bases: TGTGCCAGCGGAGAGGTTCGATCCAGCTACGAGCAGTACTTC. This codes for CASGEVRSSYEQYF.